This TCR beta chain stems from a study of blood T cell repertoires in COVID-19. Study in general: COVID-19 samples collected from the United States, Italy and Spain covered acute and convalescent phases. T cells, B-cell-depleted T cells, or PBMCs provided the cDNA or gDNA that served as material.

Clones were read by immunoSEQ multiplex PCR, and TCRdb kept only the in-frame ones, dropping some. Of 200,000 to 250,000 clones in the sample, 75% to 85% were seen once. CDR1 and CDR2 from the germline V gene are SGHDN and FVKESK. The V segment lost 4 bases and the J segment 8 bases; nucleotides outside the gene matches: 12. This CDR3 is 16 amino acids long. The receptor's source is a woman aged 30 to 39 with COVID-19, enrolled during active disease. This chain joins TRBV14 and TRBJ2-1, with 9 bases lining up with TRBD1. Material: peripheral blood. The CDR3 DNA sequence: TGTGCCAGCAGCCTCTACAGGACAGGGGTTATGGATGAGCAGTTCTTC. This encodes CASSLYRTGVMDEQFF.